These T cell receptor beta chains were read from a single sample in a study of radiation and T cells in renal cell carcinoma. The data were produced by immunoSEQ multiplex PCR, yet TCRdb's version contains in-frame clones alone and is incomplete. Of 100,000 to 150,000 clones in the sample, about four fifths were seen once. The specimen comprised blood, sampled from a patient whose treatment included radiotherapy and nephrectomy. The receptors were gathered from a woman aged 60-75 years with renal cell carcinoma. Each CDR3 is given with its conserved first and last residue. The D gene is left open where the match is weak. Clone size appears in some rows only: once, few, many, or a class for an expanded clone.

d_gene | j_gene | abundance | len | v_gene | CDR3aa | CDR3nt
NA | TRBJ1-3 | NA | 17 | TRBV9 | CASSVAASTSSGNTIYF | TGTGCCAGCAGCGTAGCAGCAAGTACGAGCTCTGGAAACACCATATATTTT
NA | TRBJ2-3 | NA | 14 | TRBV7-2 | CASSLAAIQDTQYF | TGTGCCAGCAGCTTAGCGGCTATCCAGGATACGCAGTATTTT
NA | TRBJ2-3 | once | 14 | TRBV5-4 | CASSQKQGPDTQYF | TGTGCCAGCAGCCAAAAACAGGGCCCAGATACGCAGTATTTT
TRBD2 | TRBJ2-1 | NA | 14 | TRBV18 | CASSPLAGGNEQFF | TGTGCCAGCTCACCACTAGCGGGAGGCAATGAGCAGTTCTTC
NA | TRBJ2-5 | NA | 13 | TRBV6-5 | CASSYRDPETQYF | TGTGCCAGCAGCTACAGGGACCCGGAGACCCAGTACTTC
TRBD1 | TRBJ1-2 | NA | 15 | TRBV28 | CASRGPGQGVGGYTF | TGTGCCAGCAGGGGCCCGGGACAGGGGGTTGGTGGCTACACCTTC
TRBD2 | TRBJ2-1 | NA | 16 | TRBV28 | CASPPPTGRVYNEQFF | TGTGCCAGCCCCCCCCCGACTGGGAGGGTTTACAATGAGCAGTTCTTC
NA | TRBJ1-1 | once | 12 | TRBV2 | CASMTGNTEAFF | TGTGCCAGCATGACCGGGAACACTGAAGCTTTCTTT
NA | TRBJ2-2 | NA | 12 | TRBV9 | CASSPLSGELFF | TGTGCCAGCAGCCCCCTTTCTGGGGAGCTGTTTTTT
NA | TRBJ1-4 | NA | 16 | TRBV18 | CASSPRGGATNEKLFF | TGTGCCAGCTCACCAAGGGGCGGCGCAACTAATGAAAAACTGTTTTTT
NA | TRBJ2-7 | NA | 11 | TRBV7-2 | CASSLHYEQYF | TGTGCCAGCAGCCTCCATTACGAGCAGTACTTC
NA | TRBJ1-5 | NA | 13 | TRBV28 | CASSLSGYQPQHF | TGTGCCAGCAGTTTATCTGGATATCAGCCCCAGCATTTT
NA | TRBJ1-1 | NA | 12 | TRBV19 | CASSVQGTEAFF | TGTGCCAGTAGTGTGCAGGGGACTGAAGCTTTCTTT
TRBD1 | TRBJ1-1 | NA | 14 | TRBV5-1 | CASSKTTGAVEAFF | TGCGCCAGCAGCAAAACGACAGGGGCGGTTGAAGCTTTCTTT
NA | TRBJ2-7 | NA | 12 | TRBV14 | CASSQDRREQYF | TGTGCCAGCAGCCAAGACAGACGCGAGCAGTACTTC
TRBD2 | TRBJ2-3 | NA | 16 | TRBV4-3 | CASSPGRLAGGDTQYF | TGCGCCAGCAGCCCCGGGCGGCTAGCGGGAGGGGATACGCAGTATTTT
TRBD2 | TRBJ2-7 | few | 14 | TRBV2 | CASTRSSGSYEQYF | TGTGCCAGCACCCGATCTAGCGGGAGTTACGAGCAGTACTTC
TRBD2 | TRBJ2-2 | NA | 19 | TRBV5-1 | CASSWRGLAGALNTGELFF | TGCGCCAGCAGCTGGCGGGGACTAGCGGGGGCCCTAAACACCGGGGAGCTGTTTTTT
TRBD2 | TRBJ2-1 | NA | 15 | TRBV7-9 | CASSFTSGAYNEQFF | TGTGCCAGCAGCTTTACTAGCGGAGCTTACAATGAGCAGTTCTTC
TRBD1 | TRBJ1-5 | NA | 14 | TRBV6-1 | CASRPTGVNQPQHF | TGTGCCAGCAGGCCGACAGGGGTTAATCAGCCCCAGCATTTT
NA | TRBJ2-1 | NA | 11 | TRBV6-6 | CASSLGNEQFF | TGTGCCAGCAGTTTGGGCAATGAGCAGTTCTTC
NA | TRBJ2-5 | NA | 15 | TRBV5-1 | CASSWGDGLQETQYF | TGCGCCAGCAGCTGGGGGGACGGCCTCCAAGAGACCCAGTACTTC
TRBD2 | TRBJ2-7 | NA | 15 | TRBV6-6 | CASSQGGSGTYEQYF | TGTGCCAGCAGCCAAGGGGGTAGCGGGACCTACGAGCAGTACTTC
NA | TRBJ1-2 | NA | 15 | TRBV11-2 | CASSLEGAANYGYTF | TGTGCCAGCAGCTTAGAAGGGGCGGCCAACTATGGCTACACCTTC